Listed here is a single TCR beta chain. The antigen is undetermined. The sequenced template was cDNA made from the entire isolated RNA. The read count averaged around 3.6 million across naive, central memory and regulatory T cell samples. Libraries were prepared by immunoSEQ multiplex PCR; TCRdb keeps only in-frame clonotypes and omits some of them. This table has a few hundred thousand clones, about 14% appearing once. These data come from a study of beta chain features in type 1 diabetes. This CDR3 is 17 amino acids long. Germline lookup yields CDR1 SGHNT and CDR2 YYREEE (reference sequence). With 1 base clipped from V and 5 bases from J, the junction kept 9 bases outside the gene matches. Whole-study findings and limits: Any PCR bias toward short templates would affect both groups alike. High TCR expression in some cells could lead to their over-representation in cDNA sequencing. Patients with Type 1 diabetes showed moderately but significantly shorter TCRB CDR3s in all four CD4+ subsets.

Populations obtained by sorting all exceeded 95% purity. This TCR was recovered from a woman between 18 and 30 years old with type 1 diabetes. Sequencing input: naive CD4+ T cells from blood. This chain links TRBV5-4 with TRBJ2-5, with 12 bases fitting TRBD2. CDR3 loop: CASSLRASGRAAETQYF. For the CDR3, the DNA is TGTGCCAGCAGCTTGCGGGCTAGCGGGAGGGCTGCGGAGACCCAGTACTTC.